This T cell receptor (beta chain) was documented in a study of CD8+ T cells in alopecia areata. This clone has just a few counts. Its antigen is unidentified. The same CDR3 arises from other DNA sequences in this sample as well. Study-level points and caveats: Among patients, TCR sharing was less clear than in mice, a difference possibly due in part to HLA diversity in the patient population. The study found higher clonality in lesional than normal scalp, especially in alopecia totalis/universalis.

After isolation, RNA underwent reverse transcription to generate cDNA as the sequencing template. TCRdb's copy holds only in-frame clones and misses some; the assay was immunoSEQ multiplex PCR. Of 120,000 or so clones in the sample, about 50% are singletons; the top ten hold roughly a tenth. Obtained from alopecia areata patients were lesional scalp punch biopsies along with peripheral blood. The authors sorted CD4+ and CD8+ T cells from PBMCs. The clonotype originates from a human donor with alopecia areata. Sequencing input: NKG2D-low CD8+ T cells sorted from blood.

The CDR3: CASSPHTDTQYF. CDR3 coding DNA: TGTGCCAGCAGTCCGCACACAGATACGCAGTATTTT. The chain links TRBV27 to TRBJ2-3, with D unresolved. The CDR3 extends over 12 amino acids. The germline V gene encodes CDR1 MNHEY and CDR2 SMNVEV (reference sequence). V lost 5 bases, J lost 2 bases, and 5 bases lay in between.